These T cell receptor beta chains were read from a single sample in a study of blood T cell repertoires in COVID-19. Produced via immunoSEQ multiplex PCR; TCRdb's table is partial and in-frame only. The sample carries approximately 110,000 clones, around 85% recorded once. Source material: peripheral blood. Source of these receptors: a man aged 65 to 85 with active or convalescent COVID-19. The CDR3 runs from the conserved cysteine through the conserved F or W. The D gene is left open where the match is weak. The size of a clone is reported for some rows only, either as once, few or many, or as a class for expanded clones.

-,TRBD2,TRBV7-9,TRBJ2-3,CASSSGLAGSTDTQYF,TGTGCCAGCAGCTCGGGACTAGCGGGGAGCACAGATACGCAGTATTTT
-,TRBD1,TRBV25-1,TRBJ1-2,CASSTTGHYGYTF,TGTGCCAGCAGCACGACAGGGCACTATGGCTACACCTTC
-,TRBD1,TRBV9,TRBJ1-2,CASSVGTGDYGYTF,TGTGCCAGCAGCGTAGGAACAGGGGACTATGGCTACACCTTC
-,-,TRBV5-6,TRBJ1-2,CASTYSGTPSYGYTF,TGTGCCAGCACATACTCCGGGACACCTAGTTATGGCTACACCTTC
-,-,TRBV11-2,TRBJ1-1,CASSLQENTEAFF,TGTGCCAGCAGCTTGCAGGAGAACACTGAAGCTTTCTTT
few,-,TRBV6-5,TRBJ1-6,CASSPPQGSNSPLHF,TGTGCCAGCAGTCCCCCGCAGGGGAGCAATTCACCCCTCCACTTT
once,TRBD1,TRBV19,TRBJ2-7,CASSLDRVAAYEQYF,TGTGCCAGTAGTTTGGACAGGGTGGCAGCCTACGAGCAGTACTTC
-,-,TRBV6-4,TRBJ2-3,CASSRTASSTDTQYF,TGTGCCAGCTCCCGGACAGCCTCTAGCACAGATACGCAGTATTTT
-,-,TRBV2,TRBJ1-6,CASSLQSSYNSPLHF,TGTGCCAGCAGCTTACAGAGCTCCTATAATTCACCCCTCCACTTT
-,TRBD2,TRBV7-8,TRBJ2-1,CASKAGGREGTEQFF,TGTGCCAGCAAGGCAGGGGGGCGGGAGGGCACTGAGCAGTTCTTC
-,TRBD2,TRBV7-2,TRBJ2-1,CASSYPGLGNEQFF,TGTGCCAGCAGCTATCCGGGACTAGGCAATGAGCAGTTCTTC
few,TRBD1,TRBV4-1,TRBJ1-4,CASRGSNGTELFF,TGCGCCAGCAGGGGGTCTAACGGGACAGAACTGTTTTTT
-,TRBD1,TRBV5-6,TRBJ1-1,CASSLRQGNTEAFF,TGTGCCAGCAGCTTGAGACAGGGGAACACTGAAGCTTTCTTT
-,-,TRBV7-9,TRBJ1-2,CASSLRGEANYGYTF,TGTGCCAGCAGCTTACGGGGGGAAGCTAACTATGGCTACACCTTC
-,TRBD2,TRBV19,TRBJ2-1,CASSMRLAGGLYNEQFF,TGTGCCAGTAGTATGAGACTAGCGGGGGGCCTCTACAATGAGCAGTTCTTC
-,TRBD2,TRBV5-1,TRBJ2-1,CASRREGGNEQFF,TGCGCCAGCAGAAGGGAGGGAGGCAATGAGCAGTTCTTC
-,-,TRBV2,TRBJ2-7,CASTERPVGYEQYF,TGTGCCAGCACCGAGAGGCCTGTCGGTTACGAGCAGTACTTC
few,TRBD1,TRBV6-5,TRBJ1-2,CASSQTGGSIYGYTF,TGTGCCAGCAGTCAAACAGGGGGCTCTATCTATGGCTACACCTTC
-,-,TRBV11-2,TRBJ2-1,CASSSEVNEQFF,TGTGCCAGCAGCTCCGAGGTAAATGAGCAGTTCTTC
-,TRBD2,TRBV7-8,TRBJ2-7,CASTVSGNLHYEQYF,TGTGCCAGCACTGTTAGCGGGAACCTCCACTACGAGCAGTACTTC
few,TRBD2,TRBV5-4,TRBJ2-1,CASRFSGGSYNEQFF,TGTGCCAGCAGATTTAGCGGGGGCTCCTACAATGAGCAGTTCTTC
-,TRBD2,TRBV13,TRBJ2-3,CASSLGLRLAGSTDTQYF,TGTGCCAGCAGCTTAGGCTTAAGGCTAGCGGGATCCACAGATACGCAGTATTTT
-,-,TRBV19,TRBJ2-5,CASSPGVRATQYF,TGTGCCAGTAGCCCGGGAGTAAGAGCGACCCAGTACTTC
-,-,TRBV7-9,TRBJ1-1,CASSLAIVGRDPEAFF,TGTGCCAGCAGCTTAGCTATCGTCGGCAGGGATCCTGAAGCTTTCTTT
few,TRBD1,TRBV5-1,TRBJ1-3,CASSSNIPGQLFPSGNTIYF,TGCGCCAGCAGCTCTAATATCCCGGGACAGCTTTTCCCCTCTGGAAACACCATATATTTT
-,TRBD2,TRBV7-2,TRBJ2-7,CASTTGGGVYEQYF,TGTGCCAGCACAACGGGAGGCGGAGTTTACGAGCAGTACTTC
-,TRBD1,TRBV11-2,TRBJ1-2,CASSADRGNYGYTF,TGTGCCAGCAGCGCGGACAGGGGGAACTATGGCTACACCTTC
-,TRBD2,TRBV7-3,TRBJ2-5,CASSKGAGLKETQYF,TGTGCCAGCAGTAAAGGAGCGGGGCTAAAAGAGACCCAGTACTTC
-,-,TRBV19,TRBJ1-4,CASSPGWPNEKLFF,TGTGCCAGTAGTCCAGGGTGGCCTAATGAAAAACTGTTTTTT
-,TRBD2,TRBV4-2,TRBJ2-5,CASSQGLSGRAGETQYF,TGTGCCAGCAGCCAGGGACTTAGCGGGAGGGCCGGAGAGACCCAGTACTTC
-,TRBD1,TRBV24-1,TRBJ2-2,CATSSTGQGNTGELFF,TGTGCCACCAGCTCGACGGGACAGGGGAACACCGGGGAGCTGTTTTTT
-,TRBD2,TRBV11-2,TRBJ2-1,CASSLGLLAGGNEQFF,TGTGCCAGCAGCTTAGGTTTGCTAGCGGGGGGGAATGAGCAGTTCTTC
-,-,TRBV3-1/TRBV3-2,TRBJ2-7,CASSHSYEQYF,TGTGCCAGCAGCCACAGCTACGAGCAGTACTTC
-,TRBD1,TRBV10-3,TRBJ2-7,CAISDRDRSSYEQYF,TGTGCCATCAGTGACCGGGACAGGAGCTCCTACGAGCAGTACTTC
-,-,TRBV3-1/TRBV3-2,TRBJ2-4,CASSQVSEGNIQYF,TGTGCCAGCAGCCAAGTAAGCGAGGGAAACATTCAGTACTTC
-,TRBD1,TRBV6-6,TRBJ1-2,CASRPGQGTYGYTF,TGTGCCAGCAGACCGGGACAGGGCACGTATGGCTACACCTTC
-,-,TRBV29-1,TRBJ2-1,CSVEDGLPGAAYNEQFF,TGCAGCGTTGAAGATGGACTCCCGGGAGCCGCCTACAATGAGCAGTTCTTC
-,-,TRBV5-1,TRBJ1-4,CASSKGQNNEKLFF,TGCGCCAGCAGCAAGGGACAAAATAATGAAAAACTGTTTTTT
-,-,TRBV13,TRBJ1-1,CASSLEPENTEAFF,TGTGCCAGCAGCTTAGAACCAGAGAACACTGAAGCTTTCTTT
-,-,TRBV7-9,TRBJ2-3,CASSLVSSGRTDTQYF,TGTGCCAGCAGCTTAGTGTCCAGCGGCCGCACAGATACGCAGTATTTT
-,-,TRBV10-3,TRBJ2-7,CAISTTYSYEQYF,TGTGCCATCAGCACGACATACTCCTACGAGCAGTACTTC
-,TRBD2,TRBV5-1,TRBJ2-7,CASGLGGLEGEQYF,TGCGCCAGCGGACTAGGAGGACTAGAGGGCGAGCAGTACTTC
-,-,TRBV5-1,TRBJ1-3,CASSATGDSGNTIYF,TGCGCCAGCAGCGCGACAGGAGACTCTGGAAACACCATATATTTT
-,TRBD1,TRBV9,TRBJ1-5,CASSAVPGQGQPQHF,TGTGCCAGCAGCGCCGTCCCGGGACAGGGTCAGCCCCAGCATTTT
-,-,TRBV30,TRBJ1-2,CAWSVGGDGYTF,TGTGCCTGGAGTGTAGGGGGAGACGGCTACACCTTC
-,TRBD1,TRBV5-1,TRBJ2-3,CASSCVGQGECRTDTQYF,TGCGCCAGCAGCTGTGTCGGACAGGGTGAATGTCGCACAGATACGCAGTATTTT
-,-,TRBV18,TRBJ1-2,CASSRDNSNYGYTF,TGTGCCAGCTCACGGGACAATTCTAACTATGGCTACACCTTC
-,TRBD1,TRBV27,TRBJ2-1,CASGTGPYNEQFF,TGTGCCAGTGGGACAGGACCCTACAATGAGCAGTTCTTC
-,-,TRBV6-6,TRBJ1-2,CASSGGGKNYGYTF,TGTGCCAGCAGTGGCGGGGGGAAAAACTATGGCTACACCTTC